The 5 T cell receptor beta chains below all came from one sample that was sequenced in a study of cytomegalovirus exposure and HLA in healthy donors. Both 60 Vbeta primers and 13 Jbeta primers went into the PCR. Clones were sequenced by immunoSEQ multiplex PCR, and TCRdb holds only the in-frame ones, with some missing. Counted here are about 150,000 clones, roughly 75% occurring once; the ten biggest clones make up about 11%. The sequencing sample was made of PBMCs. These receptors all come from a man younger than 30 in good health and CMV-seropositive.

This clone came up a few times. This chain links TRBV28 with TRBJ2-7; 8 bases line up with TRBD2. Germline CDR1 reads MDHEN; CDR2 reads SYDVKM. Germline trimming cut 7 bases from V and 0 bases from J; bases unmatched to any gene: 5. This CDR3 is built from 14 residues. The CDR3 loop reads CASTPGGPSYEQYF. Written as DNA, the CDR3 is TGTGCCAGCACCCCGGGGGGGCCCTCCTACGAGCAGTACTTC.

This clone has a handful of counts. The rearrangement links TRBV7-8 to TRBJ2-7; weak D call: TRBD2 (5 bases). Germline V gene sequence: CDR1 SGHVS, CDR2 FQNEAQ. Trimming stripped 8 bases from V and 0 bases from J, with 26 bases between. CDR3 length equals 18 residues. CDR3 amino acids: CASHPKDGSGLSSYEQYF. CDR3 coding DNA: TGTGCCAGCCACCCGAAGGACGGCAGCGGCCTTAGCTCCTACGAGCAGTACTTC.

This clone was seen more than once but under ten times. The gene calls are TRBV7-3 and TRBJ2-1, with TRBD2 matching over 14 bases. CDR3 length: 16 residues. The germline gives CDR1 SGHTA, CDR2 FQGTGA. The V and J ends lost 2 bases and 8 bases, in that order; junction bases with no gene match: 5. CDR3 nucleotides: TGTGCCAGCAGCTTAGAAGGGACTAGCGGGAGCTATGAGCAGTTCTTC. It encodes CASSLEGTSGSYEQFF.

The rearrangement joins TRBV27 to TRBJ2-7; 11 bases match TRBD2. The CDR3 has 17 amino acids. Germline CDR1 and CDR2: MNHEY and SMNVEV (reference sequence). V shed 2 bases and J 2 bases; nucleotides not matched to a gene: 8. The CDR3 nucleotides are TGTGCCAGCAGTTTACGACCGGGACTAGCGGTGCCCTACGAGCAGTACTTC. This gives the protein CASSLRPGLAVPYEQYF.

DNA for the CDR3: TGTGCCAGCAGTTCTCCGAGGGATCTTACCTACAATGAGCAGTTCTTC. Amino acids: CASSSPRDLTYNEQFF. This sequence joins TRBV28 and TRBJ2-1, with D perhaps TRBD2 (5 bases). V was trimmed by 4 bases and J by 2 bases, leaving 15 bases between them. The CDR3 is 16 amino acids. CDR1 is MDHEN and CDR2 is SYDVKM in the germline V gene. Looking up the rest from reference TRBV28 and TRBJ2-1 gives the full variable domain: DVKVTQSSRYLVKRTGEKVFLECVQDMDHENMFWYRQDPGLGLRLIYFSYDVKMKEKGDIPEGYSVSREKKERFSLILESASTNQTSMYLCASSSPRDLTYNEQFFGPGTRLTVL.